The TCR beta chain under discussion was sequenced for a study of CD8 T cells in ankylosing spondylitis (dated by TCRdb to 2016 to 2017). A note on the overall study: T cell receptor beta repertoires were profiled in healthy donors and ankylosing spondylitis patients so that disease-linked TCR variants could be found. The whole study cohort included some 100 healthy donors and 20 to 25 ankylosing spondylitis patients. Peripheral blood samples were taken, and synovial fluid was additionally collected from ankylosing spondylitis patients.

From a lookup of the germline V gene, CDR1 and CDR2 are SNHLY and FYNNEI. From V the trimming removes 4 bases and from J it removes 10 bases, while the gene matches leave 7 bases of the junction unaccounted for. The CDR3 spans 14 residues, from the cysteine through the phenylalanine. The only DNA kept is the CDR3, 42 bases in frame from the first base. Overall results and qualifications from the work: Blood from ankylosing spondylitis patients appeared to be characterized by a TCR beta motif made up of several highly homologous amino acid variants. The disease-linked clones were reported as significantly enriched in matched synovial fluid samples from ankylosing spondylitis patients. Some motif variants had previously been reported in the synovial fluid and blood of reactive arthritis patients, which suggests shared mechanisms of disease initiation. The disease-linked clones showed a CD8+ phenotype and occurred at relatively low frequencies in peripheral blood.

The instrument was an Illumina HiSeq 2500. Quantitative 5'-RACE with molecular barcodes was the method used to prepare the TCR beta libraries. Concerning the study's data processing: A new computational method, built on a probabilistic model of VDJ rearrangement, was used to identify disease-linked TCR variants. TCRdb handled the public reads itself, with Q25 trimming in fastp and clone calling in MiXCR, and kept productive beta chains. Identical CDR3 protein sequences are pooled into one entry, listed with their most common genes and DNA. TCRdb, not the authors, supplied the V and J calls. For this sample there are some 340,000 distinct CDR3 sequences; roughly 15% appear just once. The ten largest account for approximately 1.1% of the sample. With respect to this clonotype: Its antigen specificity is not known. The sample holds no much larger clone one base away, and base qualities are not on file.

Recombination connected TRBV2 to TRBJ2-1; TRBD2 agrees with 10 junctional bases. Sample: blood, either unsorted or a sorted T cell fraction (not recorded which). The TCR sequence derives from a male donor with ankylosing spondylitis or in good health (not recorded which). The nucleotide sequence reads as follows: TGTGCCAGCAGTGGGGTGAGCGGGAGGGGGGAGCAGTTCTTC. Translated, it gives CASSGVSGRGEQFF.